This entry is about one T cell receptor (beta chain). The assay was immunoSEQ multiplex PCR, and TCRdb's table has in-frame clones only and misses some. The data show fewer than 70,000 clones, with around 87% seen just once and 5.3% held by the top ten. V lost 6 bases and J 5 bases, leaving 10 bases between the germline ends. The CDR3 consists of 12 residues. The V gene's germline CDR1 is MNHEY and CDR2 SVGAGI. The sample comes from a study of T cell changes during pregnancy in multiple sclerosis. The receptor's source is a human donor whose cells served as feeder cells for cultures in a pregnancy study. Material: peripheral blood from another person, used as feeder cells. This chain connects TRBV6-5 to TRBJ2-5, with a weak D call TRBD2 (5 bases). The CDR3 protein is CASSPGSETQYF. Here the CDR3 DNA reads TGTGCCAGCAGCCCGGGATCGGAGACCCAGTACTTC.